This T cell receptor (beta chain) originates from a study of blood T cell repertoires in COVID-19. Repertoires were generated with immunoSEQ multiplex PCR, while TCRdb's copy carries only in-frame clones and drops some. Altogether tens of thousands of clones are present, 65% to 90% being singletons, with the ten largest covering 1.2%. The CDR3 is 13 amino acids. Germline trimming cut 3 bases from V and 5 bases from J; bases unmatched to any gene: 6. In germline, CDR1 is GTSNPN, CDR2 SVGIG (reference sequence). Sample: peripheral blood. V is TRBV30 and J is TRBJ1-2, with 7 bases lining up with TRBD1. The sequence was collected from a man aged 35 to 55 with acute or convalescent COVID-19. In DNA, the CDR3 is TGTGCCTGGAGGATTACAGGGGTTTATGGCTACACCTTC. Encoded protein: CAWRITGVYGYTF.